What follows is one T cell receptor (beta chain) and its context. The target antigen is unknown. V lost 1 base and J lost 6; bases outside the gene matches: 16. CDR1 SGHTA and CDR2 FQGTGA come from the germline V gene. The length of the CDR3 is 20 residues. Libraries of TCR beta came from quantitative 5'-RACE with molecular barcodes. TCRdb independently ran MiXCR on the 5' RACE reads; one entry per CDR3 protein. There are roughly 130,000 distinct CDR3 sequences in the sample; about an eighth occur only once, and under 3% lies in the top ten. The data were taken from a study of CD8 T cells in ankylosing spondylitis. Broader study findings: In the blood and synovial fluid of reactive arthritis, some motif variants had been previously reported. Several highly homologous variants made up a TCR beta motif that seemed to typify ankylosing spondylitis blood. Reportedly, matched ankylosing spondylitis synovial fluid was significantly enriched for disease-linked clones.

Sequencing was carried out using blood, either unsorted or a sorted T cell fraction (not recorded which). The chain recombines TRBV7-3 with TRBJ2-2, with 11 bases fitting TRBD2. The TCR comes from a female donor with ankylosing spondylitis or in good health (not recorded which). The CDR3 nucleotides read TGTGCCAGCAGCTTAATTATGACGTCTAGCGGGGGGCCCTCGGCCGGGGAGCTGTTTTTT. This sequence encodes CASSLIMTSSGGPSAGELFF.